The 32 T cell receptor beta chains below come from one sample, sequenced in a study of OX40 agonist ivuxolimab in advanced cancers. TCRdb's copy holds only in-frame clones and misses some; the assay was immunoSEQ multiplex PCR. The table records over 60,000 clones, 89% of them present only once. Sequencing was performed on CD4+ or CD8+ T cells sorted from blood, taken in a trial of the OX40 agonist ivuxolimab. The source is an adult with an advanced solid tumor such as melanoma, head and neck, liver or kidney cancer.

CDR3 protein: CASSGGGEKLFF. CDR3 bases: TGTGCCAGCAGTGGGGGGGGTGAAAAACTGTTTTTT. The rearrangement uses TRBV6-6 and TRBJ1-4; weak D call: TRBD1 (5 bases). This CDR3 has 12 amino acids. V lost 5 bases to trimming and J lost 7 bases, with 8 bases between them. Germline CDR1 and CDR2: MNHNY and SVGAGI (reference sequence).

V is TRBV4-1 and J is TRBJ2-1; no reliable D call. CDR3 length: 15 amino acids. Germline CDR1 is MGHRA and CDR2 is YSYEKL. Trimming pared 0 bases from V and 2 bases from J, leaving 8 bases between. The DNA of the CDR3 is TGCGCCAGCAGCCAAGACGGCCAGACCTACAATGAGCAGTTCTTC. Translating gives CASSQDGQTYNEQFF.

The chain employs TRBV27 and TRBJ2-3; 12 bases agree with TRBD1. Germline V gene lookup returns CDR1 MNHEY and CDR2 SMNVEV (reference sequence). This CDR3 has 16 amino acids. J gave up 8 bases and V 3 bases, and 9 bases lay outside the gene matches. CDR3 amino acids: CASSLGDRGPGVTQYF. CDR3 nucleotides: TGTGCCAGCAGTTTGGGGGACAGGGGGCCCGGGGTTACGCAGTATTTT.

This clone was observed once. CDR3 bases: TGTGCCTGGAGTGTACGGGTCCGGGAGGGCCCCCAGCATTTT. Translating gives CAWSVRVREGPQHF. The chain couples TRBV30 to TRBJ1-5; the D is unclear. Deletions cut 0 bases from V and 10 bases from J, with 16 bases between. The CDR3 sequence is 14 residues long. Germline-derived CDR1 and CDR2 are GTSNPN and SVGIG (reference sequence).

The rearrangement joins TRBV6-1 to TRBJ2-7; D may be TRBD2 (6 bases). V lost 6 bases and J lost 3, with 15 bases in between. CDR1 and CDR2 (germline): MNHNS, SASEGT. The CDR3 spans 14 residues. The chain's CDR3 is CASRVRDLYYEQYF. The CDR3 nucleotides are TGTGCCAGCAGGGTTAGGGACTTATACTACGAGCAGTACTTC.

The chain is built from TRBV29-1 and TRBJ1-2; D is unclear. The V end was cut by 3 bases, the J end by 4 bases, with 12 bases between. Germline V gives CDR1 SQVTM, CDR2 ANQGSEA. The CDR3 has 13 residues. CDR3 region: CSVEGQPGYGYTF. CDR3 nucleotide sequence: TGCAGCGTTGAGGGCCAACCGGGCTATGGCTACACCTTC.

The gene calls are TRBV11-2 and TRBJ1-5, with 8 bases matching TRBD1. The CDR3 covers 15 residues. V dropped 5 bases and J dropped 2; count of bases not matched to a gene: 5. Germline V CDR1 and CDR2: SGHAT, FQNNGV. The CDR3 here is CASSATGGGNQPQHF. CDR3 DNA sequence: TGTGCCAGCAGCGCAACAGGGGGTGGCAATCAGCCCCAGCATTTT.

A few counts support this clone. Other nucleotide sequences from this sample produce the same CDR3. The rearrangement links TRBV30 to TRBJ1-5, with D unresolved. CDR3 length: 14 residues. Per germline, CDR1 GTSNPN and CDR2 SVGIG (reference sequence). V gave up 0 bases and J gave up 0 bases, with 6 bases separating them. CDR3 in DNA: TGTGCCTGGAGTGTTTCGGGTAGCAATCAGCCCCAGCATTTT. This codes for CAWSVSGSNQPQHF.

This chain links TRBV7-3 with TRBJ2-2, with a tentative D call TRBD1 (7 bases). The CDR3 contains 15 residues. The ends were cut back, 2 bases at V and 3 bases at J, with 10 bases in the middle. Germline V gives CDR1 SGHTA, CDR2 FQGTGA. The CDR3 spells CASSLGGTDTGELFF. CDR3 DNA: TGTGCCAGCAGCTTAGGAGGGACAGACACCGGGGAGCTGTTTTTT.

The J gene is TRBJ1-1, the V gene TRBV11-3; D not certain. V gave up 0 bases and J gave up 0 bases, with 17 bases separating them. The CDR3 is 18 amino acids. The germline CDR1 and CDR2 sequences are SGHNT and YENEEA. CDR3 amino acids: CASSLDQMGSGMNTEAFF. Written as DNA, the CDR3 is TGTGCCAGCAGCTTAGATCAGATGGGCTCCGGCATGAACACTGAAGCTTTCTTT.

The gene calls are TRBV28 and TRBJ2-1; TRBD2 aligns across 15 bases. The CDR3 is made up of 15 amino acids. With V trimmed by 3 bases and J by 7 bases, 1 base remained unmatched. CDR1 is MDHEN, CDR2 SYDVKM, per germline. The CDR3: CASSFGTSGRNEQFF. The CDR3 nucleotides read TGTGCCAGCAGTTTTGGGACTAGCGGGAGGAATGAGCAGTTCTTC.

This chain uses TRBV27 with TRBJ2-1; D is ambiguous. The germline gives CDR1 MNHEY, CDR2 SMNVEV (reference sequence). Trimming took 5 bases from V and 0 from J, leaving 14 bases between them. The CDR3 consists of 16 residues. CDR3 loop: CASSPLGYSSYNEQFF. DNA for the CDR3: TGTGCCAGCAGTCCCCTAGGTTACAGCTCCTACAATGAGCAGTTCTTC.

This clone was picked up one time. The chain couples TRBV6-1 to TRBJ2-7; 13 positions agree with TRBD2. V dropped 7 bases and J dropped 3; count of bases not matched to a gene: 6. Looked up from germline, CDR1 is MNHNS and CDR2 is SASEGT. The CDR3 has 15 residues. CDR3 residues: CASTGTSGDIYEQYF. The CDR3 DNA sequence: TGTGCCAGCACCGGGACTAGCGGGGATATCTACGAGCAGTACTTC.

V usage is TRBV7-2 and J usage is TRBJ1-5; D call uncertain. The CDR3 has 16 residues. V dropped 1 base and J dropped 0 bases, with 10 bases sitting between them. Per the germline V gene, CDR1 is SGHTA and CDR2 is FQGNSA. CDR3 nucleotides: TGTGCCAGCAGCTTAGGCTCCGGGTATAGCAATCAGCCCCAGCATTTT. Residues: CASSLGSGYSNQPQHF.

The chain uses TRBV11-2 and TRBJ2-1, with D possibly matching TRBD1 (6 bases). This CDR3 contains 15 residues. Germline V CDR1 and CDR2: SGHAT, FQNNGV. Trimming shortened V by 5 bases and J by 3 bases, and 14 bases separated the two germline ends. CDR3 residues: CASSPLGAHYNEQFF. For the CDR3, the DNA is TGTGCCAGCAGCCCTTTGGGGGCCCACTACAATGAGCAGTTCTTC.

To note about this clone: Other DNA sequences in the same sample also yield this CDR3. The chain is built from TRBV20-1 and TRBJ2-1; D uncertain. CDR3 size: 11 residues. Germline assignment: CDR1 DFQATT and CDR2 SNEGSKA (reference sequence). V lost 3 bases and J 4 bases, leaving 4 bases between the germline ends. CDR3: CSARAYNEQFF. The CDR3, as DNA: TGCAGTGCTAGGGCTTACAATGAGCAGTTCTTC.

This clone was picked up one time. The V gene is TRBV6-5, the J gene TRBJ2-5; 7 bases align to TRBD2. Trimming cost V 8 bases and J 3 bases; bases outside gene matches: 12. CDR3 length: 15 amino acids. The germline CDR1 and CDR2 sequences are MNHEY and SVGAGI. The CDR3 reads CASLHAGDKEETQYF. The CDR3 region has the DNA TGTGCCAGCCTTCACGCGGGAGATAAGGAAGAGACCCAGTACTTC.

This chain connects TRBV6-1 to TRBJ2-7; 7 positions agree with TRBD1. The CDR3 is made up of 13 amino acids. Germline V gives CDR1 MNHNS, CDR2 SASEGT. J lost 4 bases, V lost 6 bases, and 6 bases had no gene match. Here the CDR3 reads CASRQGLSYEQYF. DNA of the CDR3: TGTGCCAGCAGACAGGGGTTATCATACGAGCAGTACTTC.

V and J are TRBV28 and TRBJ2-7; no reliable D call. This CDR3 region has 12 residues. Trimming stripped 3 bases from V and 6 bases from J, with 9 bases between. Germline V gene lookup returns CDR1 MDHEN and CDR2 SYDVKM. The CDR3 region is CASSLSGLEQYF. CDR3 nucleotides: TGTGCCAGCAGTTTGTCTGGGCTCGAGCAGTACTTC.

The chain uses TRBV10-3 and TRBJ2-3; 9 nucleotides align to TRBD2. The CDR3 has 17 residues. CDR1 and CDR2 from the germline V gene are ENHRY and SYGVKD. With V trimmed by 4 bases and J by 1 base, 9 bases remained unmatched. The CDR3 DNA follows: TGTGCCATCAGTGCACCCGGGGCTAGCGGGGGCACAGATACGCAGTATTTT. Protein: CAISAPGASGGTDTQYF.

The gene calls are TRBV19 and TRBJ1-1; the match to TRBD1 covers 8 bases. J lost 6 bases, V lost 2 bases, and 5 bases had no gene match. Germline CDR1 and CDR2: LNHDA and SQIVND (reference sequence). The CDR3 sequence is 14 residues long. The CDR3 reads CASSIPDRGSEAFF. Written as DNA, the CDR3 is TGTGCCAGTAGTATACCTGACAGGGGCTCTGAAGCTTTCTTT.

J is TRBJ1-5 and V is TRBV7-8, with D unresolved. The germline gives CDR1 SGHVS, CDR2 FQNEAQ. The CDR3 runs to 16 residues. Deletions cut 1 base from V and 0 bases from J, with 10 bases between. The CDR3 DNA reads as TGTGCCAGCAGCTTAGGAGGGAGGGCTAGCAATCAGCCCCAGCATTTT. As protein: CASSLGGRASNQPQHF.

This clone occurred once. This chain connects TRBV5-1 to TRBJ1-1; 8 nucleotides agree with TRBD1. Per germline, CDR1 SGHRS and CDR2 YFSETQ. The ends lost 0 bases at V and 6 bases at J; junction bases unmatched: 10. The CDR3 covers 16 residues. In DNA form, the CDR3 reads TGCGCCAGCAGCTTGGATCTACAGGGGGTTGGGGCTGAAGCTTTCTTT. It translates to CASSLDLQGVGAEAFF.

The V and J genes are TRBV6-5 and TRBJ1-3; a possible D gene is TRBD1 (5 bases). Per germline, CDR1 MNHEY and CDR2 SVGAGI. This CDR3 has 12 residues. With 7 bases removed from V and 2 bases from J, the gap between germline ends came to 6 bases. CDR3: CASIGAGNTIYF. The CDR3, as DNA: TGTGCCAGCATAGGGGCTGGAAACACCATATATTTT.

This chain uses TRBV10-3 with TRBJ2-1, with 9 bases identical to TRBD2. Germline trimming cut 3 bases from V and 6 bases from J; bases unmatched to any gene: 9. The CDR3 is made up of 16 amino acids. CDR1 is ENHRY and CDR2 is SYGVKD in the germline V gene. The CDR3 coding sequence is TGTGCCATCAGTGAAGGCTGGGCTAGCGGGACCAATGAGCAGTTCTTC. Its translation: CAISEGWASGTNEQFF.

Remarks on this clone: The identical CDR3 is also encoded by other nucleotide sequences in the sample. The rearrangement uses TRBV11-3 and TRBJ2-5, with 8 bases lining up with TRBD2. The CDR3 is made up of 17 amino acids. V shed 3 bases and J 4 bases; nucleotides not matched to a gene: 13. Per germline, CDR1 SGHNT and CDR2 YENEEA. The CDR3 is CASSFLMRAGGGETQYF. The CDR3, as DNA: TGTGCCAGCAGCTTCCTAATGCGGGCGGGGGGTGGAGAGACCCAGTACTTC.

Only a few counts were recorded for this clone. The chain uses TRBV7-9 and TRBJ1-1; no clear D gene. Germline-derived CDR1 and CDR2 are SEHNR and FQNEAQ (reference sequence). The V and J ends lost 5 bases and 1 base respectively, with 11 bases between them. The CDR3 covers 14 residues. The CDR3 bases are TGTGCCAGCAGCCCTCGGACGAGGAACACTGAAGCTTTCTTT. This codes for CASSPRTRNTEAFF.

The chain employs TRBV5-1 and TRBJ2-1, with TRBD2 matching over 9 bases. This CDR3 comprises 16 residues. CDR1 is SGHRS and CDR2 is YFSETQ in the germline V gene. With 4 bases clipped from V and 2 bases from J, the junction kept 7 bases outside the gene matches. The CDR3 is CASSGTSNLAYNEQFF. The CDR3 nucleotides are TGCGCCAGCAGCGGGACTAGCAATCTTGCCTACAATGAGCAGTTCTTC.

J is TRBJ2-7 and V is TRBV7-2; the D call may be TRBD1 or TRBD2 (6 bases each). V lost 2 bases and J lost 3, with 11 bases in between. This CDR3 has 14 residues. The germline V gene encodes CDR1 SGHTA and CDR2 FQGNSA. CDR3 residues: CASSLSRGVYEQYF. CDR3 nucleotides: TGTGCCAGCAGCTTATCGAGGGGGGTCTACGAGCAGTACTTC.

The chain recombines TRBV5-5 with TRBJ2-1; D is uncertain. Looked up from germline, CDR1 is SGHKS and CDR2 is YYEKEE (reference sequence). Trimming left V 0 bases short and J 9 bases short, with 10 bases between. CDR3 length equals 13 residues. CDR3 sequence: CASSLEAIGEQFF. CDR3 bases: TGTGCCAGCAGCTTGGAGGCTATCGGTGAGCAGTTCTTC.

This clone was seen just once. The gene calls are TRBV19 and TRBJ2-2; 10 nucleotides match TRBD1. V trimming: 3 bases; J trimming: 4 bases; junction bases outside the gene matches: 11. The germline gives CDR1 LNHDA, CDR2 SQIVND (reference sequence). The CDR3 covers 18 residues. CDR3 coding DNA: TGTGCCAGTAGTATTGGGACAGGGGCGACTACGAGCACCGGGGAGCTGTTTTTT. Amino acids: CASSIGTGATTSTGELFF.

This rearrangement joins TRBV12-5 to TRBJ2-3, with 7 nucleotides matching TRBD2. Germline CDR1 LGHNT, CDR2 FRNRAP. The CDR3 sequence is 14 residues long. V lost 4 bases to trimming and J lost 6 bases; unmatched junction nucleotides: 7. The CDR3 sequence is CASGSGLVSDTQYF. For the CDR3, the DNA is TGTGCTAGTGGTTCCGGACTAGTCTCGGATACGCAGTATTTT. Combining the CDR3 with reference TRBV12-5 and TRBJ2-3 gives the whole variable domain DARVTQTPRHKVTEMGQEVTMRCQPILGHNTVFWYRQTMMQGLELLAYFRNRAPLDDSGMPKDRFSAEMPDATLATLKIQPSEPRDSAVYFCASGSGLVSDTQYFGPGTRLTVL.